This TCR beta chain originates from a study of OX40 agonist ivuxolimab in advanced cancers. Study-level information: Patients received the agonistic anti-OX40 (CD134) antibody ivuxolimab.

Data came from immunoSEQ multiplex PCR; TCRdb stores just in-frame clones and leaves some out. The top ten clones hold approximately 1.9% of a sample with about 80,000 clones, roughly 85% of them seen once. The CDR3 extends over 16 amino acids. Germline V gene sequence: CDR1 SGHNT, CDR2 YYREEE (reference sequence). V was cut by 4 bases and J by 3 bases, with 20 bases left in between. Enrollment shut out patients with autoimmune disease history or systemic immunosuppression. The V call is TRBV5-4, the J call TRBJ2-7; no reliable D call. The starting material was CD4+ or CD8+ T cells sorted from blood, obtained in a trial of the OX40 agonist ivuxolimab. This clonotype originated in an adult with an advanced solid tumor such as melanoma, head and neck, liver or kidney cancer. CDR3 DNA: TGTGCCAGCAGCCAAGGTTTGAAGCTAATCAACTACGAGCAGTACTTC. It encodes CASSQGLKLINYEQYF.